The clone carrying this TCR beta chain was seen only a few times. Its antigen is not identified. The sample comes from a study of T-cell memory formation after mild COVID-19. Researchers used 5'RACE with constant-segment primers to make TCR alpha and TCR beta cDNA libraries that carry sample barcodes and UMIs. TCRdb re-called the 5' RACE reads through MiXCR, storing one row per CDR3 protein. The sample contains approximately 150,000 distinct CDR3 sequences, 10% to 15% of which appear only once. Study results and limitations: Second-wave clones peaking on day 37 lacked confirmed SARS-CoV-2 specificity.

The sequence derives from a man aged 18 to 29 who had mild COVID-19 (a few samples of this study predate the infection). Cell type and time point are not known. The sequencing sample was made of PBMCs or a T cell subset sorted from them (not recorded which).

CDR3 protein: CASSVEASEKLFF. CDR3 bases: TGTGCCAGCAGTGTGGAGGCTAGTGAAAAACTGTTTTTT. The rearrangement links TRBV2 to TRBJ1-4; D not resolved. This CDR3 contains 13 residues. The germline CDR1 and CDR2 sequences are SNHLY and FYNNEI. Trimming cost V 4 bases and J 7 bases, with 10 bases left between them.